The TCR beta chain described here comes from a study of tumor-infiltrating lymphocytes in primary liver carcinoma. This CDR3 has 15 amino acids. V lost 4 bases to trimming and J lost 10 bases, with 17 bases between them. CDR1 is SGHAT, CDR2 FQNNGV, per germline. Findings and limits, study-wide: Found in all five tumor regions were only about 8-25% of top clones.

A primer matching the constant region was used to make TCR beta cDNA from approximately 0.55 ug of total RNA. Three-round nested multiplex PCR performed with slightly modified ARM-PCR produced the TCR beta libraries. A C-beta reverse primer and TRBV1-TRBV30 forward primers served in each of the first two PCR rounds, at ten to eleven cycles apiece. TCRdb re-analysed the multiplex PCR reads in MiXCR, keeping a single row per CDR3 protein. The table shows roughly 120,000 distinct CDR3 sequences, with 64% occurring only once. This clonotype was seen a single time. What it binds is unknown. From unsorted bulk tissue weighing roughly 18-30 mg, DNA and RNA were co-extracted. Collection of samples drew on five separate regions of each tumor.

This receptor was taken from a woman aged 55 to 70 with primary liver carcinoma and hepatitis B virus infection. The source material was liver tumor tissue from sampling region 3. Described subset: tumor region T3, left-lateral pole. The chain combines TRBV11-2 with TRBJ1-6; TRBD1 might be the D (6 bases). The CDR3: CASSYRDGVWSPLHF. The CDR3 region has the DNA TGTGCCAGCAGCTACAGGGACGGGGTATGGTCACCCCTCCACTTT.